This T cell receptor beta chain was documented in a study of blood T cell repertoires in COVID-19. Study-wide context: Material from acute and convalescent COVID-19 was sourced from the United States, Italy and Spain. From T cells, B-cell-depleted T cells, or PBMCs came the material, which was cDNA or gDNA.

Losses at the gene ends were 4 bases for V and 0 bases for J; bases not matched to a gene: 6. The CDR3 is made up of 15 amino acids. Germline CDR1 and CDR2: SGHRS and YFSETQ. Here immunoSEQ multiplex PCR was the method, and the copy in TCRdb shows in-frame clones only, minus some. Counted here are under 95,000 clones, roughly 84% occurring once; the ten biggest clones make up 10% to 12%. The clonotype originates from a man in his 70s with acute or convalescent COVID-19. Sequencing used peripheral blood. V is TRBV5-1 and J is TRBJ2-5, with 7 bases lining up with TRBD1. CDR3 amino acids: CASSPFRGYQETQYF. CDR3 bases: TGCGCCAGCAGCCCTTTCAGGGGGTACCAAGAGACCCAGTACTTC.